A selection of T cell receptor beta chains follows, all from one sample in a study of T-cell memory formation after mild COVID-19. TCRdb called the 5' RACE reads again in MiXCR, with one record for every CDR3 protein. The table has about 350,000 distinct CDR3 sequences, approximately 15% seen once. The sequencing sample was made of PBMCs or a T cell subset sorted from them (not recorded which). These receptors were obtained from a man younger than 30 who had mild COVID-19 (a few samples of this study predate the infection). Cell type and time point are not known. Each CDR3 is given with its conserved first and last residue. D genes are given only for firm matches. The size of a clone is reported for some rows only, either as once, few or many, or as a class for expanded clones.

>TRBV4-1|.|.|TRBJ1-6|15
CASSQVSTYNSPLHF
TGCGCCAGCAGCCAAGTCTCCACCTATAATTCACCCCTCCACTTT
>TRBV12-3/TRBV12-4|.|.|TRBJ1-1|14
CASSLVGGRTEAFF
TGTGCCAGCAGTTTGGTGGGGGGTAGAACTGAAGCTTTCTTT
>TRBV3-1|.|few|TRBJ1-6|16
CASSQGGRPGFVPLHF
TGTGCCAGCAGCCAAGGTGGCCGGCCGGGATTCGTGCCCCTCCACTTT
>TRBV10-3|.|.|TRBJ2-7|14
CAISDRGLGYEQYF
TGTGCCATCAGTGATAGGGGTCTAGGCTACGAGCAGTACTTC
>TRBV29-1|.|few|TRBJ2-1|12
CSLTSSYNEQFF
TGCAGCTTAACGAGCTCCTACAATGAGCAGTTCTTC
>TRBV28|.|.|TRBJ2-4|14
CASSLHLAKNIQYF
TGTGCCAGCAGCCTCCACCTAGCCAAAAACATTCAGTACTTC
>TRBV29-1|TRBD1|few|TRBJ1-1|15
CSGAYRGGFNTEAFF
TGCAGCGGCGCCTACAGGGGTGGTTTCAACACTGAAGCTTTCTTT
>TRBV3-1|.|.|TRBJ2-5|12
CASSQAWETQYF
TGTGCCAGCAGCCAAGCCTGGGAGACCCAGTACTTC
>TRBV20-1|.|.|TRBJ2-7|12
CSARGPGDEQYF
TGCAGTGCTAGAGGGCCCGGCGACGAGCAGTACTTC
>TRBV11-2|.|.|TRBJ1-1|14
CASSFVGVGTEAFF
TGTGCCAGCAGCTTTGTGGGGGTAGGAACTGAAGCTTTCTTT
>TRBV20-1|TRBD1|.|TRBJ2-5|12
CSSPDRGETQYF
TGCAGTTCTCCAGACAGGGGGGAGACCCAGTACTTC
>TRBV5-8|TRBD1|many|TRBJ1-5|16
CASSRYMGGTGQPQHF
TGTGCCAGCAGCCGGTACATGGGAGGGACAGGTCAGCCCCAGCATTTT
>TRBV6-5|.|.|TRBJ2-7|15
CASSYEAGSSYEQYF
TGTGCCAGCAGTTATGAAGCGGGCTCCTCCTACGAGCAGTACTTC
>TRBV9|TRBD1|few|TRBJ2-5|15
CASSGPNRGVETQYF
TGTGCCAGCAGTGGTCCCAACAGGGGGGTAGAGACCCAGTACTTC
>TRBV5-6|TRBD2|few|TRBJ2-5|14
CASFWRERGETQYF
TGTGCCAGCTTCTGGCGGGAGCGGGGGGAGACCCAGTACTTC
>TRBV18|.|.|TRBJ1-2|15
CASSPDSTPNYGYTF
TGTGCCAGCTCACCAGACTCGACACCTAACTATGGCTACACCTTC
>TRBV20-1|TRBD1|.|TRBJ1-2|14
CSASRTGVFYGYTF
TGCAGTGCTAGTAGGACAGGGGTGTTCTATGGCTACACCTTC
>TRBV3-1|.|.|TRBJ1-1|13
CASSQGGASGAFF
TGTGCCAGCAGCCAAGGGGGGGCTTCGGGAGCTTTCTTT
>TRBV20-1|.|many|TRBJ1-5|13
CSASHSPKQPQHF
TGCAGTGCTAGCCATAGCCCTAAGCAGCCCCAGCATTTT
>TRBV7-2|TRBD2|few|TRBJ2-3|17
CASSLPWGGGFTDTQYF
TGTGCCAGCAGCCTCCCTTGGGGGGGGGGTTTCACAGATACGCAGTATTTT
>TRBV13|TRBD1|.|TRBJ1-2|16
CASSRKRTGGNYGYTF
TGTGCCAGCAGCCGAAAAAGGACAGGGGGAAACTATGGCTACACCTTC
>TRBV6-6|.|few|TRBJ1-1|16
CASSYSPEGMNTEAFF
TGTGCCAGCAGTTACTCTCCGGAAGGAATGAACACTGAAGCTTTCTTT
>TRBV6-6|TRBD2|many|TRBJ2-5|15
CASRPSGGIKETQYF
TGTGCCAGCCGACCCAGCGGGGGGATAAAAGAGACCCAGTACTTC
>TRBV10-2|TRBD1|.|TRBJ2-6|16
CATGGPMGSGANVLTF
TGCGCCACAGGGGGACCCATGGGGTCTGGGGCCAACGTCCTGACTTTC
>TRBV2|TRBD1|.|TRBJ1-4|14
CASSEQTGNEKLFF
TGTGCCAGCAGTGAACAGACAGGGAATGAAAAACTGTTTTTT
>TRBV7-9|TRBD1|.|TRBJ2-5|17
CASSLAGRQGFRETQYF
TGTGCCAGCAGCTTAGCCGGCCGACAGGGGTTTCGAGAGACCCAGTACTTC
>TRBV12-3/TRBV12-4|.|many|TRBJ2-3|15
CASSPGRGSTDTQYF
TGTGCCAGCAGTCCGGGACGGGGTAGCACAGATACGCAGTATTTT
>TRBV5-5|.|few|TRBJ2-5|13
CASRVGVEETQYF
TGTGCCAGCAGGGTGGGTGTGGAAGAGACCCAGTACTTC
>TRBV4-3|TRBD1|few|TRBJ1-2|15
CASSQGDRGYYGYTF
TGCGCCAGCAGCCAAGGGGACAGGGGGTACTATGGCTACACCTTC
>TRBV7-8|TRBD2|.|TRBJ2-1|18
CASSPGTSGGASYNEQFF
TGTGCCAGCAGCCCGGGGACTAGCGGGGGAGCGTCCTACAATGAGCAGTTCTTC
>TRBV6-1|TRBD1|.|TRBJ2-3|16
CASSERQGPSTDTQYF
TGTGCCAGCAGTGAAAGACAGGGACCGTCCACAGATACGCAGTATTTT
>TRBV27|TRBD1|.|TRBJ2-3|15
CTSSTLPGGADTQYF
TGTACCAGCAGTACCCTTCCAGGGGGCGCAGATACGCAGTATTTT
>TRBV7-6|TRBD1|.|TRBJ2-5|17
CASSHYWTGGNGETQYF
TGTGCCAGCAGTCACTATTGGACAGGGGGCAATGGGGAGACCCAGTACTTC
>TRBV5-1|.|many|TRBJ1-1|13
CASSLTVNTEAFF
TGTGCCAGCAGCTTGACAGTGAACACTGAAGCTTTCTTT
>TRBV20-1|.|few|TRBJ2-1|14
CSATRDSRLGEQFF
TGCAGTGCAACCCGGGACTCCCGGCTTGGTGAGCAGTTCTTC
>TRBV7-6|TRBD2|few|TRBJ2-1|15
CASSLADRTSNEQFF
TGTGCCAGCAGCTTAGCGGATCGGACTAGCAATGAGCAGTTCTTC
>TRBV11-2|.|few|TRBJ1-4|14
CASSLGSLPEKLFF
TGTGCCAGCAGCTTAGGGTCCCTGCCTGAAAAACTGTTTTTT
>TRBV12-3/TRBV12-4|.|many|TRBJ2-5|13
CASSFAASGTQYF
TGTGCCAGCAGTTTCGCAGCGTCGGGGACCCAGTACTTC
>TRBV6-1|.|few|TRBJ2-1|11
CASSTVNEQFF
TGTGCCAGCAGCACGGTCAATGAGCAGTTCTTC
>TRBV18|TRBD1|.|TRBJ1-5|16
CASSPGTGAFKAPQHF
TGTGCCAGCTCACCAGGCACAGGGGCCTTTAAGGCTCCCCAGCATTTT
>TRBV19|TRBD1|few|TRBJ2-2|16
CASSIDGTGGTGELFF
TGTGCCAGTAGTATAGATGGGACAGGGGGGACCGGGGAGCTGTTTTTT
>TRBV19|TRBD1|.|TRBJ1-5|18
CASSMPGTGVLGNQPQHF
TGTGCCAGTAGTATGCCCGGGACAGGGGTGTTGGGCAATCAGCCCCAGCATTTT
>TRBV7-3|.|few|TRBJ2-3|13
CASSLVPLDTQYF
TGTGCCAGCAGCTTAGTCCCCCTGGATACGCAGTATTTT
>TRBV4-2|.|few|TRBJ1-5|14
CASSQRLGNQPQHF
TGTGCCAGCAGCCAAAGGCTGGGAAATCAGCCCCAGCATTTT
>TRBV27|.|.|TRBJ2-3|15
CASSSRSPRTDTQYF
TGTGCCAGCAGTTCACGATCCCCCCGGACAGATACGCAGTATTTT
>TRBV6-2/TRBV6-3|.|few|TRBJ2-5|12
CASSLGLRSQYF
TGTGCCAGCAGTCTAGGCCTGCGGTCCCAGTACTTC
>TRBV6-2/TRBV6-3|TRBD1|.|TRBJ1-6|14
CASSTGTGVSPLHF
TGTGCCAGCAGCACCGGGACAGGGGTTTCACCCCTCCACTTT
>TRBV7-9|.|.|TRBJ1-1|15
CASSPQRDGNTEAFF
TGTGCCAGCAGCCCGCAAAGGGACGGAAACACTGAAGCTTTCTTT
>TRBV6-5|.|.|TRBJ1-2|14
CASTFSATNYGYTF
TGTGCCAGCACCTTCTCAGCGACTAACTATGGCTACACCTTC